This paragraph reports one T cell receptor beta chain. The sample originates from a study of shared clonotypes between healthy human individuals. The CDR3 is 14 amino acids. Germline CDR1 WNHNN, CDR2 SYGVQD (reference sequence). Trimming left V 0 bases short and J 0 bases short, with 6 bases between. CD45RO-negative cells were positively selected for CCR7, leaving out terminally differentiated effector memory CD45RA+ cells. The data were produced by immunoSEQ multiplex PCR, yet TCRdb's version contains in-frame clones alone and is incomplete. The table lists some 1,900,000 clones, approximately 94% of them singletons.

This clonotype originated in a man in his late teens or twenties in good health. Sequencing used naive CD8+ T cells sorted from blood. The chain couples TRBV10-1 to TRBJ2-7; unclear D gene. The CDR3 here is CASSESVGSYEQYF. The CDR3 bases are TGCGCCAGCAGTGAGTCGGTGGGCTCCTACGAGCAGTACTTC.